These 30 T cell receptor beta chains share one sample of origin, sequenced in a study of glioma-infiltrating T cells. Using RNA template, CDR3s of TCR alpha and beta were amplified with iRepertoire arm-PCR. Using its own MiXCR run on the multiplex PCR reads, TCRdb lists one record per CDR3 protein. The sample carries 300,000 to 400,000 distinct CDR3 sequences, 41% recorded once. Sequencing input: glioma tissue, nonneoplastic brain tissue, or PBMCs (not recorded which). The source is a human donor with low-grade glioma or glioblastoma, undergoing nonglioma brain surgery, or in good health (not recorded which).

This clonotype was counted at least ten times. The J gene is TRBJ1-2, the V gene TRBV25-1; D is unresolved. CDR1 MGHDK and CDR2 SYGVNS come from the germline V gene. The CDR3 is 12 amino acids. V gave up 8 bases and J gave up 3 bases, with 10 bases separating them. The CDR3 nucleotides read TGTGCCAGCTCCCCTGGGGACTATGGCTACACCTTC. This sequence encodes CASSPGDYGYTF.

This clonotype appeared a few times. This sequence joins TRBV6-4 and TRBJ2-7, with 12 nucleotides matching TRBD2. The CDR3 runs 16 residues. Germline V CDR1 and CDR2: MRHNA, SNTAGT. V trimming: 4 bases; J trimming: 3 bases; junction bases outside the gene matches: 7. The DNA for the CDR3 is TGTGCCAGCAGTGCCCGCGGACTAGCGGGGATCTACGAGCAGTACTTC. Translating it yields CASSARGLAGIYEQYF.

As to this clonotype: One end of the junction fails to match germline, which may point to a read error. The V and J genes are TRBV7-9 and TRBJ1-1; D gene uncertain. The CDR3 contains 14 residues. CDR1 and CDR2 (germline): SEHNR, FQNEAQ (reference sequence). CDR3 residues: CASSVGSHNTEGFF. DNA for the CDR3: TGTGCCAGCAGCGTCGGAAGCCACAACACTGAAGGTTTCTTT. Filled out from reference TRBV7-9 and TRBJ1-1, the complete variable domain reads DTGVSQNPRHKITKRGQNVTFRCDPISEHNRLYWYRQTLGQGPEFLTYFQNEAQLEKSRLLSDRFSAERPKGSFSTLEIQRTEQGDSAMYLCASSVGSHNTEGFFGQGTRLTVV.

A word on this clonotype: With a much larger clone just one base away, this may be a read error. The chain carries TRBV6-2 or TRBV6-3 and TRBJ2-7; D is perhaps TRBD1 (5 bases). Trimming stripped 7 bases from V and 8 bases from J, with 15 bases between. This CDR3 is built from 12 residues. The germline CDR1 and CDR2 sequences are MNHEY and SVGEGT. The CDR3 protein is CASNSDSVQQYF. DNA of the CDR3: TGTGCCAGCAATTCCGACAGTGTGCAGCAGTACTTC.

The sample holds a few counts of this clonotype. The rearrangement uses TRBV4-1 and TRBJ2-5; no definite D call. The CDR3 is 14 residues long. The V end lost 0 bases, the J end lost 5 bases, and 10 bases lay between the germline ends. From germline, CDR1 is MGHRA and CDR2 YSYEKL. The DNA of the CDR3 is TGCGCCAGCAGCCAAGATGACCGAAGGGAGACCCAGTACTTC. This codes for CASSQDDRRETQYF.

V is TRBV29-1 and J is TRBJ2-7; unclear D gene. The CDR3 length is 14 residues. V dropped 4 bases and J dropped 5 bases, with 18 bases sitting between them. CDR1 is SQVTM, CDR2 ANQGSEA, per germline. The CDR3 region has the DNA TGCAGCGTTGCCCTGCAGGATATCCGGGACGAGCAGTACTTC. It specifies CSVALQDIRDEQYF.

This clonotype was detected a few times. V and J are TRBV2 and TRBJ2-3; tentatively, D is TRBD2 (5 bases). The CDR3 covers 15 residues. V lost 6 bases, J lost 6 bases, and 19 bases lay in between. Germline assignment: CDR1 SNHLY and CDR2 FYNNEI. CDR3 sequence reads: CASRRSSGTSDTQYF. CDR3 bases: TGTGCCAGCAGAAGATCAAGCGGAACGTCGGATACGCAGTATTTT.

DNA of the CDR3: TGCGCCAGCAGCTTGGACGGCTTCTCTGGAAACACCATATATTTT. It encodes CASSLDGFSGNTIYF. The chain employs TRBV5-1 and TRBJ1-3; D unresolved. V was trimmed by 0 bases and J by 0 bases, leaving 7 bases between them. CDR1 and CDR2 (germline): SGHRS, YFSETQ. This CDR3 comprises 15 residues.

As to this clonotype: A much bigger clone sits one base away, suggesting this may be a read error. The rearrangement uses TRBV20-1 and TRBJ1-1; D ambiguous. The CDR3 length is 13 residues. The germline V gene has CDR1 DFQATT and CDR2 SNEGSKA (reference sequence). V lost 3 bases, J lost 3 bases, and 11 bases lay in between. CDR3 sequence (DNA): TGCAGTGCTAGTGAAGACATGGACACTGAAGCTTTCTTT. Encoded protein: CSASEDMDTEAFF.

The chain joins TRBV20-1 to TRBJ2-1; 8 bases are shared with TRBD2. V lost 3 bases and J lost 1; bases outside the gene matches: 14. CDR1 DFQATT and CDR2 SNEGSKA come from the germline V gene (reference sequence). The CDR3 contains 18 residues. This CDR3 reads CSAREASGRKSSYNEQFF. In DNA form, the CDR3 reads TGCAGTGCTAGGGAGGCTAGCGGGCGAAAGTCTTCCTACAATGAGCAGTTCTTC.

This clonotype occurred a few times. The chain combines TRBV14 with TRBJ2-1; D not certain. Germline CDR1 and CDR2: SGHDN and FVKESK. CDR3 length equals 15 residues. Between the trimmed V and J ends, which lost 4 bases and 2 bases, there was a span of 12 bases. DNA for the CDR3: TGTGCCAGCAGCCCCACCCCTGGAACCTACAATGAGCAGTTCTTC. Its protein is CASSPTPGTYNEQFF.

In regard to this clonotype: One end of the junction is discordant with germline, which a read error may explain. The rearrangement uses TRBV20-1 and TRBJ2-3; 11 nucleotides match TRBD2. Germline V gene lookup returns CDR1 DFQATT and CDR2 SNEGSKA (reference sequence). The CDR3 is 14 residues long. The CDR3 nucleotides are TGCAGTGCTAGAGAACTAGCGGGGGCAGATACGCAGTGTTTT. Its protein product is CSARELAGADTQCF.

On this clonotype itself: One base away lies a much larger clone, so this may be a sequencing read error. The chain employs TRBV6-1 and TRBJ2-1, with TRBD2 matching 9 bases. The CDR3 is made up of 15 amino acids. The germline gives CDR1 MNHNS, CDR2 SASEGT. The CDR3 bases are TGTGCCAGCAGTGAAGTGGCTAGCGGGACAAATGGGCAGTTCTTC. It is translated as CASSEVASGTNGQFF.

This clonotype was seen a handful of times. The chain employs TRBV4-1 and TRBJ1-5; D is unresolved. CDR3 size: 16 residues. Trimming shortened V by 4 bases and J by 0 bases, and 13 bases separated the two germline ends. Germline loops: CDR1 MGHRA, CDR2 YSYEKL. The CDR3 region is CASSPLGQASNQPQHF. For the CDR3, the DNA is TGCGCCAGCAGCCCCCTCGGGCAGGCTAGCAATCAGCCCCAGCATTTT.

This chain connects TRBV29-1 to TRBJ2-5, with 10 bases that match TRBD1. Trimming at V came to 4 bases and at J to 1 base, leaving 3 bases not matched to a gene. The CDR3 extends over 14 amino acids. Germline V lookup: CDR1 SQVTM, CDR2 ANQGSEA. This CDR3 is CSVARTGGQETQYF. In nucleotides, the CDR3 is TGCAGCGTTGCCCGGACAGGGGGCCAAGAGACCCAGTACTTC.

This chain links TRBV14 with TRBJ2-7, with D unresolved. The length of the CDR3 is 11 residues. V was clipped by 4 bases and J by 6 bases, with 7 bases between them. In germline, CDR1 is SGHDN, CDR2 FVKESK. This CDR3 reads CASSLIPEQYF. The CDR3 region has the DNA TGTGCCAGCAGCCTGATCCCCGAGCAGTACTTC.

This clonotype appeared a few times. This chain links TRBV20-1 with TRBJ2-4, with 10 bases lining up with TRBD2. CDR1 and CDR2 (germline): DFQATT, SNEGSKA (reference sequence). Germline trimming cut 8 bases from V and 3 bases from J; bases unmatched to any gene: 10. This CDR3 contains 15 residues. For the CDR3, the DNA is TGCAGTTCGACTAGCGGGTTTTCTCTCAAAAACATTCAGTACTTC. Translated: CSSTSGFSLKNIQYF.

This clonotype was seen only a few times. V and J are TRBV4-1 and TRBJ2-1; 8 nucleotides line up with TRBD2. The CDR3 loop spans 16 amino acids. Germline loops: CDR1 MGHRA, CDR2 YSYEKL. Trimming cost V 0 bases and J 2 bases; bases outside gene matches: 3. The CDR3 DNA reads as TGCGCCAGCAGCCAAGAGGGGACTAGGGCCTACAATGAGCAGTTCTTC. Encoded protein: CASSQEGTRAYNEQFF.

The genes are TRBV2 and TRBJ2-7, with D unresolved. Trimming took off 1 base at V and 3 bases at J, with 7 bases between the two ends. The V gene's germline CDR1 is SNHLY and CDR2 FYNNEI. CDR3 length equals 13 residues. CDR3 amino acids: CASSEVLLYEQYF. For the CDR3, the DNA is TGTGCCAGCAGTGAAGTCCTGCTCTACGAGCAGTACTTC.

As to this clonotype: Compared with germline, one end of the junction differs, possibly owing to a read error. V and J are TRBV7-2 and TRBJ1-2; 7 bases line up with TRBD1. The CDR3 runs to 14 residues. CDR1 is SGHTA, CDR2 FQGNSA, per germline. The CDR3 here is CASSPRQGRRGYIF. The CDR3 region has the DNA TGTGCCAGCAGCCCCCGACAGGGCCGGAGGGGCTACATCTTC.

The gene calls are TRBV7-2 and TRBJ2-1; D not resolved. The CDR3 sequence is 15 residues long. Germline-derived CDR1 and CDR2 are SGHTA and FQGNSA. Trimming stripped 5 bases from V and 1 base from J, with 12 bases between. CDR3 DNA: TGTGCCAGCAGCCAACTGGCGCGGTCCTACAATGAGCAGTTCTTC. Protein: CASSQLARSYNEQFF.

This clonotype was counted at least ten times. The rearrangement joins TRBV18 to TRBJ1-3; D uncertain. This CDR3 comprises 14 residues. V was pared by 3 bases and J by 2 bases, with 8 bases between. The germline CDR1 and CDR2 sequences are KGHSH and LQKENI. Here the CDR3 DNA reads TGTGCCAGCTCACCGGACGGCGCTGGAAACACCATATATTTT. Its translation is CASSPDGAGNTIYF.

As regards this clonotype: One junction end disagrees with the germline gene, perhaps due to a read error. J is TRBJ2-1 and V is TRBV7-2; 13 bases line up with TRBD2. The CDR3 runs to 17 residues. CDR1 and CDR2 (germline): SGHTA, FQGNSA. CDR3 loop: CASSTQAGLAGHNELFF. The CDR3 bases are TGTGCCAGCAGCACCCAGGCGGGACTAGCGGGACACAATGAGCTGTTCTTC. The whole variable domain, filled in from reference TRBV7-2 and TRBJ2-1, reads GAGVSQSPSNKVTEKGKDVELRCDPISGHTALYWYRQSLGQGLEFLIYFQGNSAPDKSGLPSDRFSAERTGGSVSTLTIQRTQQEDSAVYLCASSTQAGLAGHNELFFGPGTRLTVL.

To note about this clonotype: A much larger clone differs by one base, so this may be a read error. The chain couples TRBV27 to TRBJ1-2, with TRBD1 matching over 12 bases. The CDR3 extends over 15 amino acids. Germline V lookup: CDR1 MNHEY, CDR2 SMNVEV (reference sequence). This chain's CDR3 is CASSPPRDRGRGCTF. The CDR3 DNA sequence: TGTGCCAGCAGTCCACCCCGGGACAGGGGGCGAGGCTGCACCTTC.

This clonotype was seen ten or more times. V and J are TRBV6-5 and TRBJ2-7; 12 bases are shared with TRBD1. The CDR3 covers 15 residues. With V trimmed by 2 bases and J by 3 bases, 2 bases remained unmatched. Germline values: CDR1 MNHEY, CDR2 SVGAGI. The CDR3 DNA is TGTGCCAGCAGTTACGGGACAGGGGGCGGCTACGAGCAGTACTTC. Encoded protein: CASSYGTGGGYEQYF.

The chain combines TRBV7-2 with TRBJ1-2, with D tentatively TRBD1 (5 bases). The V end lost 2 bases, the J end lost 4 bases, and 11 bases lay between the germline ends. Germline-derived CDR1 and CDR2 are SGHTA and FQGNSA. CDR3 size: 14 residues. The CDR3: CASSLQGFGYGYTF. The CDR3 DNA follows: TGTGCCAGCAGCTTACAGGGCTTCGGCTATGGCTACACCTTC.

Details on this clonotype: As the CDR3 is not closed by the conserved phenylalanine or tryptophan, this likely results from a read error. V usage is TRBV7-8 and J usage is TRBJ2-3, with D perhaps TRBD2 (5 bases). V gave up 5 bases and J gave up 6 bases, with 9 bases separating them. Germline V gene sequence: CDR1 SGHVS, CDR2 FQNEAQ. This CDR3 region has 12 residues. The CDR3 bases are TGTGCCAGCAGCAGAGCGGTGGATACGCAGTATGGT. It specifies CASSRAVDTQYG.

This clonotype was observed a handful of times. CDR3 protein: CASSIYLPDTQYF. CDR3 sequence (DNA): TGTGCCAGCAGCATATATCTCCCAGATACGCAGTATTTT. The chain uses TRBV7-9 and TRBJ2-3; D unresolved. The germline CDR1 and CDR2 sequences are SEHNR and FQNEAQ (reference sequence). Trimming pared 5 bases from V and 4 bases from J, leaving 10 bases between. The CDR3 is 13 amino acids.

Comments on this clonotype: The germline gene is not matched at one end of the junction; a read error may be the cause. The V call is TRBV7-2, the J call TRBJ2-5; no definite D call. Germline-derived CDR1 and CDR2 are SGHTA and FQGNSA. The CDR3 has 15 residues. CDR3 DNA: TGTGCCAACAGCTTAGATAGATGGCAGCAAGAGACCCAGTACTTC. Protein product: CANSLDRWQQETQYF. The whole variable domain, remainder taken from reference TRBV7-2 and TRBJ2-5, is GAGVSQSPSNKVTEKGKDVELRCDPISGHTALYWYRQSLGQGLEFLIYFQGNSAPDKSGLPSDRFSAERTGGSVSTLTIQRTQQEDSAVYLCANSLDRWQQETQYFGPGTRLLVL.

Of note for this clonotype: A read error may produce the germline difference seen at one junction end. The CDR3 DNA sequence: TGTGCCAGCAGCTTAGGCACAGGACTATCCTACAATGAGCAGTTCTTC. Translated, it gives CASSLGTGLSYNEQFF. The rearrangement links TRBV12-3 or TRBV12-4 to TRBJ2-1, with D tentatively TRBD2 (6 bases). The CDR3 loop spans 16 amino acids.